This T cell receptor beta chain was sequenced in a study of blood T cell repertoires in COVID-19. Looking at the study overall: Acute-phase and convalescent COVID-19 samples originated in the United States, Italy and Spain. PBMCs, B-cell-depleted T cells, or T cells provided the cDNA or gDNA that made up the material.

This CDR3 region has 16 residues. J lost 0 bases, V lost 6 bases, and 7 bases had no gene match. The germline V gene encodes CDR1 MGHRA and CDR2 YSYEKL. Original processing methods: Nucleated cell number was recorded as an estimate derived from reference gene primer amplification. Sequenced by immunoSEQ multiplex PCR; TCRdb stores in-frame clones only, minus some. Clone size and V and J calls were adopted from that table, with D and trimming inferred from the DNA. Found here are some 250,000 clones, about 90% of them singletons; the top ten hold 3%. The sequenced sample consisted of peripheral blood. The rearrangement uses TRBV4-1 and TRBJ1-1, with 10 bases matching TRBD1. The sequence was obtained from a woman aged 30 to 39 who had recovered from COVID-19. For the CDR3, the DNA is TGCGCCAGCAGGGGGGACAGGGGAGCGGTGAACACTGAAGCTTTCTTT. Amino acids: CASRGDRGAVNTEAFF.